This TCR beta chain was documented in a study of shared clonotypes between healthy human individuals. Sequenced by immunoSEQ multiplex PCR; TCRdb stores in-frame clones only, minus some. This sample has 730,000 or so clones; 55% to 75% occur once, and the top ten carry 1.5% to 2%. Germline CDR1 SQVTM, CDR2 ANQGSEA. Trimming pared 8 bases from V and 0 bases from J, leaving 10 bases between. The CDR3 length is 13 residues. V and J are TRBV29-1 and TRBJ1-4; D is unclear. The receptor comes from a woman aged 30 to 39 in good health. Sequences were obtained from memory CD4+ T cells sorted from blood. The subset was: CD45RA-negative fraction. This chain's CDR3 is CSIRPATNEKLFF. The CDR3, as DNA: TGCAGCATTAGACCAGCAACTAATGAAAAACTGTTTTTT.